A single T cell receptor (beta chain) is shown here with its context. Antigen: not known. This entry is derived from a study of CD4+ T cells in melanoma. General study findings and limits: CD8+ T cell, macrophage and B cell function reportedly correlated with neoantigen-specific CD4+ T cells.

Clones were sequenced by immunoSEQ multiplex PCR, and TCRdb holds only the in-frame ones, with some missing. The sample carries about 10,000 clones, 50% to 75% recorded once. The CDR3 loop spans 15 amino acids. Between the trimmed V and J ends, which lost 0 bases and 0 bases, there was a span of 11 bases. In germline, CDR1 is GTSNPN, CDR2 SVGIG (reference sequence). The sequencing sample was made of cells from a culture (not recorded whether cultured in vitro). This receptor was obtained from a human donor with melanoma. V and J are TRBV30 and TRBJ1-1; no reliable D call. The CDR3 here is CAWSVGGLMNTEAFF. The CDR3 region has the DNA TGTGCCTGGAGTGTAGGAGGACTCATGAACACTGAAGCTTTCTTT.